This passage covers 31 T cell receptor beta chains from one sample sequenced in a study of graft-versus-host responses after intestinal transplantation. Profiling relied on immunoSEQ multiplex PCR, and the TCRdb table lists in-frame clones only, not all of them. This table holds approximately 90,000 clones, 85% to 95% found once. These receptors lack a known antigen. The sequences come from unstimulated CD8+ T cells sorted from spleen or lymph node cells, collected before intestinal transplant. The receptors stem from a human donor who received an intestinal transplant.

In regard to this clone: Other nucleotide sequences in the sample specify the same CDR3. The J gene is TRBJ1-1, the V gene TRBV19, with D unresolved. Per the germline V gene, CDR1 is LNHDA and CDR2 is SQIVND (reference sequence). The CDR3 is 13 residues long. The V end lost 3 bases, the J end lost 1 base, and 6 bases lay between the germline ends. This chain's CDR3 is CASSIFRNTEAFF. DNA for the CDR3: TGTGCCAGTAGTATCTTTAGGAACACTGAAGCTTTCTTT.

The CDR3 DNA reads as TGTGCCAGCATCCACCAGAACCAAGAGACCCAGTACTTC. Amino acids: CASIHQNQETQYF. The chain couples TRBV5-5 to TRBJ2-5; D is unclear. V was shortened by 6 bases and J by 0 bases, with 9 bases between the two germline ends. Germline V lookup: CDR1 SGHKS, CDR2 YYEKEE (reference sequence). This CDR3 has 13 residues.

The chain is built from TRBV30 and TRBJ2-2; 9 bases map to TRBD1. Germline CDR1 is GTSNPN and CDR2 is SVGIG (reference sequence). CDR3 length: 14 amino acids. The trim removed 6 bases at V and 3 bases at J, leaving 5 bases unmatched. DNA of the CDR3: TGTGCCTGCTCCGGACAGGGGTACACCGGGGAGCTGTTTTTT. Protein product: CACSGQGYTGELFF.

This chain uses TRBV7-9 with TRBJ2-2; D may be TRBD2 (5 bases). Trimming took 8 bases from V and 1 from J, leaving 8 bases between them. The CDR3 sequence is 13 residues long. Germline CDR1 SEHNR, CDR2 FQNEAQ (reference sequence). CDR3 nucleotides: TGTGCCAGCTCCGGGGAGAACACCGGGGAGCTGTTTTTT. Translation: CASSGENTGELFF.

CDR3 amino acids: CASSPSGGVDTQYF. CDR3 DNA: TGTGCCAGCAGCCCTAGCGGGGGGGTGGATACGCAGTATTTT. This rearrangement joins TRBV7-2 to TRBJ2-3, with 12 bases aligning to TRBD2. The CDR3 is 14 amino acids. With V trimmed by 5 bases and J by 6 bases, 3 bases remained unmatched. Germline lookup yields CDR1 SGHTA and CDR2 FQGNSA.

This clone has more than one count but fewer than ten. The chain has TRBV27 and TRBJ2-1; D is unclear. The germline V gene encodes CDR1 MNHEY and CDR2 SMNVEV (reference sequence). With 3 bases removed from V and 5 bases from J, the gap between germline ends came to 8 bases. The CDR3 is made up of 13 amino acids. The CDR3 region is CASSFGANNEQFF. The CDR3 bases are TGTGCCAGCAGTTTCGGAGCCAACAATGAGCAGTTCTTC.

The rearrangement links TRBV7-6 to TRBJ1-1, with 7 bases that match TRBD1. CDR1 SGHVS and CDR2 FNYEAQ come from the germline V gene. With V trimmed by 5 bases and J by 7 bases, 13 bases remained unmatched. The CDR3 covers 15 residues. DNA of the CDR3: TGTGCCAGCAGCGCCTCGGCAGGGGGGAGGAGTGAAGCTTTCTTT. This sequence encodes CASSASAGGRSEAFF.

This clone was seen a few times. V is TRBV10-2 and J is TRBJ2-2, with 8 bases lining up with TRBD1. V gave up 6 bases and J gave up 0 bases; unmatched junction bases: 6. Germline V gene data show CDR1 as WSHSY and CDR2 as SAAADI. The CDR3 has 16 residues. DNA for the CDR3: TGCGCCAGCAGAGGACAGGGCGGTACGAACACCGGGGAGCTGTTTTTT. Amino acid sequence: CASRGQGGTNTGELFF.

This chain links TRBV9 with TRBJ2-3; 14 bases map to TRBD2. With 3 bases clipped from V and 0 bases from J, the junction kept 3 bases outside the gene matches. Germline V gives CDR1 SGDLS, CDR2 YYNGEE. The CDR3 has 17 residues. CDR3 in amino acids: CASSGTSGGRSTDTQYF. The CDR3 DNA is TGTGCCAGCAGCGGGACTAGCGGGGGGCGTAGCACAGATACGCAGTATTTT.

V gene TRBV7-9 combines with J gene TRBJ2-7, with TRBD2 identical over 7 bases. The germline V gene has CDR1 SEHNR and CDR2 FQNEAQ (reference sequence). The CDR3 spans 15 residues. J was trimmed by 0 bases and V by 0 bases; bases with no gene match: 2. Written as DNA, the CDR3 is TGTGCCAGCAGCTTAGCGTCGGGGGGCTCCTACGAGCAGTACTTC. Protein: CASSLASGGSYEQYF.

The chain has TRBV4-3 and TRBJ1-4, with TRBD1 matching 7 bases. Losses at the gene ends were 4 bases for V and 8 bases for J; bases not matched to a gene: 10. The CDR3 totals 15 residues. The germline V gene encodes CDR1 LGHNA and CDR2 YSLEER. In DNA form, the CDR3 reads TGCGCCAGCAGCCTCGCGTGGCAGGGGGTGGAAAAACTGTTTTTT. Translating gives CASSLAWQGVEKLFF.

This clone was seen once. This rearrangement joins TRBV27 to TRBJ1-5; 10 bases map to TRBD1. Germline CDR1 is MNHEY and CDR2 is SMNVEV (reference sequence). The V and J ends lost 8 bases and 3 bases, in that order; junction bases with no gene match: 7. The CDR3 is 15 amino acids. The CDR3 reads CASGKTGGLNQPQHF. The DNA for the CDR3 is TGTGCCAGCGGTAAGACAGGGGGCCTCAATCAGCCCCAGCATTTT.

The genes are TRBV7-9 and TRBJ2-1; 14 bases match TRBD2. With 5 bases clipped from V and 8 bases from J, the junction kept 5 bases outside the gene matches. Germline lookup yields CDR1 SEHNR and CDR2 FQNEAQ (reference sequence). The CDR3 has 15 amino acids. The CDR3 DNA follows: TGTGCCAGCAGCCCGGGACTAGCGGGGGCCGATGAGCAGTTCTTC. Translated: CASSPGLAGADEQFF.

This chain links TRBV7-6 with TRBJ2-2, with D maybe TRBD1 (6 bases). The V end was cut by 1 base, the J end by 6 bases, with 9 bases between. Germline V lookup: CDR1 SGHVS, CDR2 FNYEAQ. The CDR3 runs 14 residues. CDR3 coding DNA: TGTGCCAGCAGCTTAGTTACAGGGTCCGGGGAGCTGTTTTTT. Protein: CASSLVTGSGELFF.

V gene TRBV19 combines with J gene TRBJ1-4; no clear D gene. V lost 5 bases and J lost 0, with 10 bases in between. This CDR3 has 15 residues. Germline CDR1 LNHDA, CDR2 SQIVND (reference sequence). The DNA for the CDR3 is TGTGCCAGTAGTGTATGGGCCGCAACTAATGAAAAACTGTTTTTT. Its translation is CASSVWAATNEKLFF.

The chain has TRBV2 and TRBJ1-5; TRBD1 agrees at 10 bases. The length of the CDR3 is 14 residues. Germline CDR1 reads SNHLY; CDR2 reads FYNNEI. V gave up 9 bases and J gave up 0 bases; unmatched junction bases: 2. CDR3 sequence reads: CASGTGASNQPQHF. The DNA of the CDR3 is TGTGCCAGTGGGACAGGGGCTAGCAATCAGCCCCAGCATTTT.

The rearrangement joins TRBV5-1 to TRBJ1-1, with 7 bases aligning to TRBD1. Germline lookup yields CDR1 SGHRS and CDR2 YFSETQ. V was pared by 3 bases and J by 5 bases, with 7 bases of the junction left unmatched. The CDR3 totals 14 residues. In nucleotides, the CDR3 is TGCGCCAGCAGCTCTGACAGGGAATGGACTGAAGCTTTCTTT. Its translation: CASSSDREWTEAFF.

This rearrangement joins TRBV4-3 to TRBJ2-7, with 7 bases identical to TRBD1. This CDR3 has 15 residues. With V trimmed by 2 bases and J by 1 base, 5 bases remained unmatched. Germline loops: CDR1 LGHNA, CDR2 YSLEER. This CDR3 is CASSQQTGYSYEQYF. The CDR3 nucleotides read TGCGCCAGCAGCCAACAGACAGGGTATTCCTACGAGCAGTACTTC.

The chain carries TRBV4-3 and TRBJ1-2; D not certain. V lost 1 base to trimming and J lost 2 bases, with 17 bases between them. Germline values: CDR1 LGHNA, CDR2 YSLEER. There are 17 residues in the CDR3. In DNA, the CDR3 is TGCGCCAGCAGCCAAGCTCCCCAGGAGAGGGCCAACTATGGCTACACCTTC. It translates to CASSQAPQERANYGYTF.

The chain couples TRBV6-1 to TRBJ1-1; 9 nucleotides agree with TRBD1. J was trimmed by 10 bases and V by 11 bases; bases with no gene match: 14. The CDR3 runs to 13 residues. Germline loops: CDR1 MNHNS, CDR2 SASEGT. This CDR3 reads CAARTGGGEGAFF. DNA for the CDR3: TGTGCCGCCCGAACAGGGGGCGGAGAGGGAGCTTTCTTT.

The chain carries TRBV27 and TRBJ2-7; weak D call: TRBD1 (6 bases). Germline values: CDR1 MNHEY, CDR2 SMNVEV (reference sequence). CDR3 length equals 15 residues. V was cut by 1 base and J by 6 bases, with 16 bases left in between. CDR3 sequence: CASSLLGAGLSEQYF. The CDR3 nucleotides read TGTGCCAGCAGTTTATTGGGGGCAGGTTTGAGCGAGCAGTACTTC.

On this clone: A junction end diverges from the germline sequence, so it may reflect a read error. V is TRBV30 and J is TRBJ2-5; tentatively, D is TRBD2 (5 bases). Germline V gene data show CDR1 as GTSNPN and CDR2 as SVGIG (reference sequence). CDR3 size: 16 residues. CDR3 DNA sequence: TGTGCCTGGAGTGTAGCTAGCCGACCACTTCAAGAGACCCCGTACTTC. Translated, it gives CAWSVASRPLQETPYF. Combining the CDR3 with reference TRBV30 and TRBJ2-5 gives the whole variable domain SQTIHQWPATLVQPVGSPLSLECTVEGTSNPNLYWYRQAAGRGLQLLFYSVGIGQISSEVPQNLSASRPQDRQFILSSKKLLLSDSGFYLCAWSVASRPLQETPYFGPGTRLLVL.

This clone was observed a single time. This chain uses TRBV5-4 with TRBJ2-2, with a tentative D call TRBD2 (6 bases). The ends were cut back, 7 bases at V and 2 bases at J, with 9 bases in the middle. The CDR3 loop spans 13 amino acids. Germline V gives CDR1 SGHNT, CDR2 YYREEE (reference sequence). CDR3 bases: TGTGCCAGCCGGGGACTTAACACCGGGGAGCTGTTTTTT. Its translation is CASRGLNTGELFF.

The genes are TRBV6-5 and TRBJ2-1, with 9 bases fitting TRBD1. Germline assignment: CDR1 MNHEY and CDR2 SVGAGI. The CDR3 length is 13 residues. Trimming at V came to 5 bases and at J to 8 bases, leaving 4 bases not matched to a gene. The CDR3 protein is CASSLWTGDEQFF. CDR3 DNA: TGTGCCAGCAGTCTCTGGACAGGGGATGAGCAGTTCTTC.

The V gene is TRBV4-3, the J gene TRBJ1-1, with 8 bases aligning to TRBD1. CDR3 length: 15 amino acids. Germline loops: CDR1 LGHNA, CDR2 YSLEER. V lost 0 bases and J lost 5; bases outside the gene matches: 5. The CDR3 loop reads CASSQDRQGATEAFF. The CDR3, as DNA: TGCGCCAGCAGCCAAGATAGGCAGGGGGCAACTGAAGCTTTCTTT.

This chain uses TRBV11-2 with TRBJ2-4, with 9 bases matching TRBD1. V lost 5 bases, J lost 0 bases, and 14 bases stayed unmatched. Germline values: CDR1 SGHAT, CDR2 FQNNGV. This CDR3 comprises 19 residues. The CDR3 bases are TGTGCCAGCAGCCCATACCGGGACAGGGATACTGAAGCCAAAAACATTCAGTACTTC. It translates to CASSPYRDRDTEAKNIQYF.

Only one count was recorded for this clone. The CDR3 loop reads CASSPPLDRGRLSGGYTF. Written as DNA, the CDR3 is TGTGCCAGCAGCCCCCCCTTGGACAGGGGCCGCCTATCTGGGGGCTACACCTTC. This chain connects TRBV7-9 to TRBJ1-2; 9 bases map to TRBD1. The CDR3 sequence is 18 residues long. Trimming removed 5 bases from V and 8 bases from J; junction bases left unmatched: 21. The germline V gene encodes CDR1 SEHNR and CDR2 FQNEAQ (reference sequence).

The V gene is TRBV13, the J gene TRBJ2-5, with 11 bases that match TRBD1. CDR3 length equals 16 residues. Germline-derived CDR1 and CDR2 are PRHDT and FYEKMQ (reference sequence). The V gene end was trimmed by 4 bases and the J gene end by 4 bases; junction bases not matched to a gene: 8. CDR3 region: CASSSRDRGSSETQYF. CDR3 nucleotide sequence: TGTGCCAGCAGCTCCCGGGACAGGGGGTCATCAGAGACCCAGTACTTC.

The chain combines TRBV7-9 with TRBJ1-1, with D hard to call. V was clipped by 3 bases and J by 0 bases, with 14 bases between them. CDR1 is SEHNR and CDR2 is FQNEAQ in the germline V gene (reference sequence). The CDR3 is 16 residues long. CDR3 nucleotides: TGTGCCAGCAGCTTGATAAAAACGACAATGAACACTGAAGCTTTCTTT. Amino acid sequence: CASSLIKTTMNTEAFF.

V usage is TRBV19 and J usage is TRBJ1-1; possibly TRBD1 for D (6 bases). Germline loops: CDR1 LNHDA, CDR2 SQIVND (reference sequence). V lost 0 bases and J 7 bases, leaving 12 bases between the germline ends. This CDR3 comprises 14 residues. The CDR3 region has the DNA TGTGCCAGTAGTATAGAGGGGGGGCAGAGTGAAGCTTTCTTT. Translating it yields CASSIEGGQSEAFF.

The CDR3: CASSVASGANYGYTF. The CDR3 DNA reads as TGTGCCAGTAGTGTCGCTTCAGGGGCTAACTATGGCTACACCTTC. This chain links TRBV19 with TRBJ1-2, with D perhaps matching TRBD1 (6 bases). The CDR3 covers 15 residues. The V gene lost 5 bases and the J gene lost 0 bases, with 13 bases spanning the gap. The germline V gene encodes CDR1 LNHDA and CDR2 SQIVND (reference sequence).